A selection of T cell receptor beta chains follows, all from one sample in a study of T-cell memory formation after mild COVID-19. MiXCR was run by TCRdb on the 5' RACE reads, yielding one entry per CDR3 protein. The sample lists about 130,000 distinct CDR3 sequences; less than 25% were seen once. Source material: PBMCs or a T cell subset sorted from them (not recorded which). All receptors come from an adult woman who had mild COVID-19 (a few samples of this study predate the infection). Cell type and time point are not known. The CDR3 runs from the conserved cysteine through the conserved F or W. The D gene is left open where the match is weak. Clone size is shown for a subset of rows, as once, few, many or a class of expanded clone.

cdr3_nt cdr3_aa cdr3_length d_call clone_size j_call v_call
TGCAGCGTCGATAAGGAGGGCGAGCAGTACTTC CSVDKEGEQYF 11 - - TRBJ2-7 TRBV29-1
TGTGCCATCAGTGGGGGGGAGGAGGACAGTTACTACGAGCAGTACTTC CAISGGEEDSYYEQYF 16 - - TRBJ2-7 TRBV10-3
TGTGCCAGCAGCCCGCAAGACAGCCCTAACTATGGCTACACCTTC CASSPQDSPNYGYTF 15 - few TRBJ1-2 TRBV9
TGTGCCAGCAGCCAAGAGGGTGACAGGTACAATCAGCCCCAGCATTTT CASSQEGDRYNQPQHF 16 - few TRBJ1-5 TRBV4-2
TGTGCCAGCAGCTTACAAGGGGCCCAGCCCCAGCATTTT CASSLQGAQPQHF 13 - - TRBJ1-5 TRBV11-2
TGTGCCAGCAGCTTAGATCCGGGGGCATACGAGCAGTACTTC CASSLDPGAYEQYF 14 - - TRBJ2-7 TRBV7-6
TGTGCCAGCAGCGACACACATAACGGGGATACGCAGTATTTT CASSDTHNGDTQYF 14 - - TRBJ2-3 TRBV7-9
TGTGCCAGCAGCTCTGGACAGAGAACTTACAATGAGCAGTTCTTC CASSSGQRTYNEQFF 15 - - TRBJ2-1 TRBV7-9
TGCAGTGCTAGAAGGAGGGGGGATTGGGAGCAGTTCTTC CSARRRGDWEQFF 13 - - TRBJ2-1 TRBV20-1
TGCAGTGCTAGAGGGCCCAAGGGGGCGAATCAGCCCCAGCATTTT CSARGPKGANQPQHF 15 TRBD1 few TRBJ1-5 TRBV20-1
TGTGCCAGCAGCTCGAAAGAGACCCAGTACTTC CASSSKETQYF 11 - - TRBJ2-5 TRBV7-9
TGTGCCAGCAGTTGGGGACGGACGGGCAATGAGCAGTTCTTC CASSWGRTGNEQFF 14 - - TRBJ2-1 TRBV27
TGTGCCAGCAGCTTAGTCGGGGGCCTGGGGGAGACCCAGTACTTC CASSLVGGLGETQYF 15 - - TRBJ2-5 TRBV7-9
TGTGCCAGCAGCGCCCCCACGCTAGCGTATACCGGGGAGCTGTTTTTT CASSAPTLAYTGELFF 16 - few TRBJ2-2 TRBV12-3/TRBV12-4
TGCAGTGCTAGAGAGGTAGCGGGAGTTGAGCAGTTCTTC CSAREVAGVEQFF 13 TRBD2 - TRBJ2-1 TRBV20-1
TGTGCCAGCAGCCAAGAGGGAAGCGCGAGTTACGAGCAGTACTTC CASSQEGSASYEQYF 15 - - TRBJ2-7 TRBV4-2
TGTGCCAGCAGTTTAGTTTTGTACACCAACTATGGCTACACCTTC CASSLVLYTNYGYTF 15 - - TRBJ1-2 TRBV12-3/TRBV12-4
TGTGCCACCAGTGATTGGGACCTCGCGAACACCGGGGAGCTGTTTTTT CATSDWDLANTGELFF 16 - once TRBJ2-2 TRBV24-1
TGTGCCAGCAGCTTGGGACAGCGATTACAGGGGGAGCAGTTCTTC CASSLGQRLQGEQFF 15 TRBD1 - TRBJ2-1 TRBV5-5
TGTGCCAGCAGCTTATCGACTTCTAATGAGCAGTTCTTC CASSLSTSNEQFF 13 - few TRBJ2-1 TRBV7-9
TGTGCCAGCAGCGACCCACTGCGGGGCTCCTACAATGAGCAGTTCTTC CASSDPLRGSYNEQFF 16 - - TRBJ2-1 TRBV7-6
TGCGCCAGCAGCTCGGGACTAGCGGGAGGGGTGGACGAGCAGTACTTC CASSSGLAGGVDEQYF 16 TRBD2 - TRBJ2-7 TRBV5-1
TGTGCCAGCAGGCCGGGGAACACTGAAGCTTTCTTT CASRPGNTEAFF 12 - - TRBJ1-1 TRBV2
TGTGCCAGCAGTTTAGCCCCAAACTCCGACTCACTAGCAAGATACAATGAGCAGTTCTTC CASSLAPNSDSLARYNEQFF 20 - - TRBJ2-1 TRBV12-3/TRBV12-4
TGCAGTGCTAGAGATTTAAATGGGGCCGAAAACACTGAAGCTTTCTTT CSARDLNGAENTEAFF 16 - few TRBJ1-1 TRBV20-1
TGTGCCAGCTCACCATACGGGACAGGTAGCAATAACTATGGCTACACCTTC CASSPYGTGSNNYGYTF 17 TRBD1 - TRBJ1-2 TRBV18
TGTGCCAGCAGCGGAAGCCAGGGATCCAACGAGCAGTACTTC CASSGSQGSNEQYF 14 - - TRBJ2-7 TRBV9
TGTGCCAGCAGTACCCCCGGGACTGGAGAAGAGACCCAGTACTTC CASSTPGTGEETQYF 15 - few TRBJ2-5 TRBV12-3/TRBV12-4
TGTGACAGCAGCTTAGGGGCTAGCGGGAGCTCCTACAATGAGCAGTTCTTC CDSSLGASGSSYNEQFF 17 TRBD2 few TRBJ2-1 TRBV7-8
TGTGCCAGCAGTGGTGCATATGGCTACACCTTC CASSGAYGYTF 11 - few TRBJ1-2 TRBV25-1
TGTGCCAGCAGTCCGACAGGGCATGGGAGCGAGCAGTACTTC CASSPTGHGSEQYF 14 TRBD1 - TRBJ2-7 TRBV27
TGCAGCGTTGCCCCGGGACAGGGCTACGAGCAGTACTTC CSVAPGQGYEQYF 13 TRBD1 few TRBJ2-7 TRBV29-1
TGTGCCACTATGTCGACAGGGGAAGGCTACACCTTC CATMSTGEGYTF 12 TRBD1 - TRBJ1-2 TRBV10-3
TGTGCCAGCAGTCTCCGGACTACAGAATACGAGCAGTACTTC CASSLRTTEYEQYF 14 - few TRBJ2-7 TRBV3-1
TGTGCCAGCAGCTCCGGACGGGATGAGCAGTTCTTC CASSSGRDEQFF 12 - few TRBJ2-1 TRBV7-9
TGTGCCAGTAGTATAAATGTTGGAGGCACTGAAGCTTTCTTT CASSINVGGTEAFF 14 - - TRBJ1-1 TRBV19
TGTGCCAGCAGCCCTCCGGGAGGACCCTACGAGCAGTACTTC CASSPPGGPYEQYF 14 TRBD2 many TRBJ2-7 TRBV9
TGTGCCAGCAGTGCTCAGGGGTTTGAAGCTTTCTTT CASSAQGFEAFF 12 - - TRBJ1-1 TRBV25-1
TGTGCCAGCAGTAGACTTAAAGATAGCAATCAGCCCCAGCATTTT CASSRLKDSNQPQHF 15 - few TRBJ1-5 TRBV6-2/TRBV6-3
TGTGCCAGCAGCTCCCAATGGCGGAGCGATACGCAGTATTTT CASSSQWRSDTQYF 14 - - TRBJ2-3 TRBV9